Listed below are T cell receptor beta chains from one sample, sequenced in a study of PD-1 blockade in classical Hodgkin lymphoma. Sequencing was performed with immunoSEQ multiplex PCR; in TCRdb, only in-frame clones are kept and a portion is missing. The sample includes around 13,000 clones, around 80% of them seen just once. Sequences were derived from CD8+ T cells from blood, sampled at baseline. The source of these receptors is a human donor with classical Hodgkin lymphoma. Each CDR3 is given with its conserved first and last residue. Each record gives: V gene, D gene, J gene, clone size, CDR3 protein, CDR3 DNA. A D gene is named only where the DNA matches it firmly. For some rows the clone size is stated as once, few or many, or as a class when expanded; others skip it.

v_gene: TRBV5-1; d_gene: .; j_gene: TRBJ1-4; abundance: .; CDR3aa: CASSLGEKLFF; CDR3nt: TGCGCCAGCAGCTTGGGTGAAAAACTGTTTTTT
v_gene: TRBV6-1; d_gene: .; j_gene: TRBJ2-7; abundance: .; CDR3aa: CASSETAGDYEQYF; CDR3nt: TGTGCCAGCAGTGAAACGGCCGGGGACTACGAGCAGTACTTC
v_gene: TRBV21-1; d_gene: .; j_gene: TRBJ2-7; abundance: few; CDR3aa: CASSKRPPGSYEQYF; CDR3nt: TGTGCCAGCAGCAAACGGCCACCTGGTTCCTACGAGCAGTACTTC
v_gene: TRBV12-5; d_gene: .; j_gene: TRBJ1-3; abundance: .; CDR3aa: CASGPGEGRGNTIYF; CDR3nt: TGTGCTAGTGGTCCCGGTGAGGGGCGAGGAAACACCATATATTTT
v_gene: TRBV7-8; d_gene: TRBD2; j_gene: TRBJ2-7; abundance: .; CDR3aa: CASSQYRGGEQYF; CDR3nt: TGTGCCAGCAGCCAATATCGGGGGGGCGAGCAGTACTTC
v_gene: TRBV19; d_gene: TRBD2; j_gene: TRBJ2-7; abundance: .; CDR3aa: CGTSRGPPYEQYF; CDR3nt: TGTGGGACTAGTCGGGGCCCGCCCTACGAGCAGTACTTC
v_gene: TRBV29-1; d_gene: TRBD1; j_gene: TRBJ2-7; abundance: .; CDR3aa: CSVVSDRGPYEQYF; CDR3nt: TGCAGCGTTGTGTCGGACAGGGGGCCCTACGAGCAGTACTTC
v_gene: TRBV6-1; d_gene: .; j_gene: TRBJ2-7; abundance: .; CDR3aa: CASSEPLGEQYF; CDR3nt: TGTGCCAGCAGTGAGCCTTTGGGGGAGCAGTACTTC
v_gene: TRBV4-3; d_gene: TRBD2; j_gene: TRBJ2-1; abundance: .; CDR3aa: CASSLSGTSGGPSYYNEQFF; CDR3nt: TGCGCCAGCAGCCTCTCCGGGACTAGCGGGGGGCCTTCCTACTACAATGAGCAGTTCTTC
v_gene: TRBV15; d_gene: .; j_gene: TRBJ2-3; abundance: few; CDR3aa: CATSRDRVGGPDTQYF; CDR3nt: TGTGCCACCAGCAGAGATAGGGTGGGGGGGCCAGATACGCAGTATTTT
v_gene: TRBV29-1; d_gene: .; j_gene: TRBJ1-1; abundance: few; CDR3aa: CSVESLQPRF; CDR3nt: TGCAGCGTTGAGAGCCTCCAACCCCGCTTT
v_gene: TRBV11-2; d_gene: TRBD2; j_gene: TRBJ2-5; abundance: once; CDR3aa: CASSLFAGGLETQYF; CDR3nt: TGTGCCAGCAGCTTATTTGCGGGGGGCCTGGAGACCCAGTACTTC
v_gene: TRBV7-9; d_gene: .; j_gene: TRBJ1-1; abundance: once; CDR3aa: CASSLGSTNTEAFF; CDR3nt: TGTGCCAGCAGCCTAGGGTCAACGAACACTGAAGCTTTCTTT
v_gene: TRBV7-3; d_gene: .; j_gene: TRBJ2-7; abundance: few; CDR3aa: CASSLTWDMRGYEQYF; CDR3nt: TGTGCCAGCAGCTTAACCTGGGACATGAGAGGCTACGAGCAGTACTTC
v_gene: TRBV19; d_gene: .; j_gene: TRBJ1-1; abundance: .; CDR3aa: CASSPMLGRMNTEAFF; CDR3nt: TGTGCCAGTAGCCCCATGTTAGGGAGAATGAACACTGAAGCTTTCTTT
v_gene: TRBV5-6; d_gene: .; j_gene: TRBJ1-4; abundance: .; CDR3aa: CATPPPRGGKGANEKLFF; CDR3nt: TGTGCCACCCCGCCACCCCGGGGAGGGAAGGGGGCTAATGAAAAACTGTTTTTT
v_gene: TRBV28; d_gene: .; j_gene: TRBJ1-2; abundance: .; CDR3aa: CASSLQGGYGYTF; CDR3nt: TGTGCCAGCAGTTTGCAGGGCGGCTATGGCTACACCTTC
v_gene: TRBV19; d_gene: .; j_gene: TRBJ1-5; abundance: .; CDR3aa: CASSIDFNSGNQPQHF; CDR3nt: TGTGCCAGTAGTATAGATTTCAACAGCGGCAATCAGCCCCAGCATTTT
v_gene: TRBV6-6; d_gene: .; j_gene: TRBJ1-1; abundance: .; CDR3aa: CASSYGVITEAFF; CDR3nt: TGTGCCAGCAGTTACGGGGTGATCACTGAAGCTTTCTTT
v_gene: TRBV7-3; d_gene: .; j_gene: TRBJ2-1; abundance: .; CDR3aa: CASSGATGNEQFF; CDR3nt: TGTGCCAGTTCGGGGGCCACCGGTAATGAGCAGTTCTTC
v_gene: TRBV7-2; d_gene: TRBD2; j_gene: TRBJ2-7; abundance: .; CDR3aa: CASSSRLAGSYEQYF; CDR3nt: TGTGCCAGCAGCTCCAGACTAGCGGGATCCTACGAGCAGTACTTC
v_gene: TRBV27; d_gene: .; j_gene: TRBJ2-7; abundance: .; CDR3aa: CASSFLPEGHEQYF; CDR3nt: TGTGCCAGCAGTTTCTTACCTGAGGGCCACGAGCAGTACTTC
v_gene: TRBV7-4; d_gene: .; j_gene: TRBJ1-1; abundance: .; CDR3aa: CASTPGRVSEAFF; CDR3nt: TGTGCCAGCACCCCTGGCAGGGTGTCTGAAGCTTTCTTT
v_gene: TRBV5-1; d_gene: TRBD2; j_gene: TRBJ2-1; abundance: .; CDR3aa: CASSLGPLAGMQFF; CDR3nt: TGCGCCAGCAGCTTGGGGCCACTAGCGGGGATGCAGTTCTTC
v_gene: TRBV6-6; d_gene: .; j_gene: TRBJ1-3; abundance: .; CDR3aa: CASSPGSSGNTIYF; CDR3nt: TGTGCCAGCAGTCCAGGGAGTTCAGGAAACACCATATATTTT